The source of this T cell receptor beta chain is a study of blood T cells in healthy people across ages. This clonotype was seen a single time. It was with a sample-barcoded 5' primer and a J-beta primer mix that a second PCR of roughly 7 to 12 cycles was run. TCRdb analysed the 5' RACE reads with MiXCR anew, one entry per CDR3 protein. In the table there are roughly 800,000 distinct CDR3 sequences, more than 45% of which are singletons. Per the germline V gene, CDR1 is SEHNR and CDR2 is FQNEAQ (reference sequence). The length of the CDR3 is 16 residues. Between the trimmed V and J ends, which lost 3 bases and 1 base, there was a span of 13 bases.

Sample: blood. V and J are TRBV7-9 and TRBJ2-1; D not certain. The receptor's source is a man aged 25 to 40 in good health. The CDR3 DNA reads as TGTGCCAGCAGCTTCCCGGACGGTCGTTCCTACAATGAGCAGTTCTTC. This encodes CASSFPDGRSYNEQFF.